This paragraph covers one TCR beta chain sequence. The data originate from a study of T cells in Graves' hyperthyroidism and ophthalmopathy. The CDR3 is made up of 15 amino acids. In germline, CDR1 is MNHEY, CDR2 SVGAGI. V was pared by 3 bases and J by 2 bases, with 6 bases of the junction left unmatched. The source material, RNA transcripts, was used to amplify TCR beta CDR3 regions. Using the HTBI primer set, a first-round RT-PCR was run on the TCR CDR3. MiXCR was run by TCRdb on the multiplex PCR reads, yielding one entry per CDR3 protein. This table holds 200,000 to 300,000 distinct CDR3 sequences, roughly 22% found once.

Material: blood. This chain links TRBV6-5 with TRBJ2-5, with 7 bases identical to TRBD1. This receptor was taken from a middle-aged woman with Graves' ophthalmopathy. The CDR3 region has the DNA TGTGCCAGCAGTTATACGGGACAGTCTCAAGAGACCCAGTACTTC. Residues: CASSYTGQSQETQYF.